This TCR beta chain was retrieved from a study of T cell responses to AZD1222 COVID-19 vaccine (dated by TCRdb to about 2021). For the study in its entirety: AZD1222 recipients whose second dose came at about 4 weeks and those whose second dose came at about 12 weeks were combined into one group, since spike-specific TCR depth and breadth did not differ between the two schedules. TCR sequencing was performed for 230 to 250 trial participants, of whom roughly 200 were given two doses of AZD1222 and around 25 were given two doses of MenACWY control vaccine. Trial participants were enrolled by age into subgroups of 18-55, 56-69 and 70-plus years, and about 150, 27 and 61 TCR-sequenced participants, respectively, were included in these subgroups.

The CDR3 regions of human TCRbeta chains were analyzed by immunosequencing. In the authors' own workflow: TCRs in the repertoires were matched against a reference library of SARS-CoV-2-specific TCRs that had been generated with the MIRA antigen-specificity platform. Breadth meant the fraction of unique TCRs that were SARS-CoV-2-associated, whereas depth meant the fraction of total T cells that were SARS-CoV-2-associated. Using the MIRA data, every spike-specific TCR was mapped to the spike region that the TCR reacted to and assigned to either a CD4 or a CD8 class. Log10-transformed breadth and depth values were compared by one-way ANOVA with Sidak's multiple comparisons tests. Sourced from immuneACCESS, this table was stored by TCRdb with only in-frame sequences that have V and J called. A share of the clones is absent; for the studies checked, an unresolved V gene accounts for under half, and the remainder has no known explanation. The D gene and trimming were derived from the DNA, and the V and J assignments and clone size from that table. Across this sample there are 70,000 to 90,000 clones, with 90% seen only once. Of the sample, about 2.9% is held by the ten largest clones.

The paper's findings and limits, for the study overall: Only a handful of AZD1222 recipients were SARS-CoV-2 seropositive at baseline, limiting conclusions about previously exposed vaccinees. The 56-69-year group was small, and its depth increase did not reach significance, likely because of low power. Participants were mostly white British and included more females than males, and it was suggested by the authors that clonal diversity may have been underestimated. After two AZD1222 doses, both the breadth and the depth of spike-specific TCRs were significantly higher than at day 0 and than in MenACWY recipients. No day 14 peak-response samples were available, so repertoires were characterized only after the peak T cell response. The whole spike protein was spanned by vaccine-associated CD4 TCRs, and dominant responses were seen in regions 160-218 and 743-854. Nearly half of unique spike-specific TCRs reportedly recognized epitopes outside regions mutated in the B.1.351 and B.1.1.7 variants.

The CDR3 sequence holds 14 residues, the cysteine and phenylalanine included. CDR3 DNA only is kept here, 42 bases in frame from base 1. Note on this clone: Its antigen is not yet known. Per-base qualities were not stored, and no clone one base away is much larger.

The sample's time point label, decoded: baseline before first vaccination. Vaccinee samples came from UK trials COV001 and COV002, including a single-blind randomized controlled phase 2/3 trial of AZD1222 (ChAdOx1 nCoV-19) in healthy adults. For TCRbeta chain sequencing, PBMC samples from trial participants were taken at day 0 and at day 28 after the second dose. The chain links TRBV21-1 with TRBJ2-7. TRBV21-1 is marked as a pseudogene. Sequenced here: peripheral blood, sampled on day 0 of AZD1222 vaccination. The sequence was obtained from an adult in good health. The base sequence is TGTGCCAGCAGCAACCCCCTGGCTATCTACGAGCAGTACTTC. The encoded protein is CASSNPLAIYEQYF.